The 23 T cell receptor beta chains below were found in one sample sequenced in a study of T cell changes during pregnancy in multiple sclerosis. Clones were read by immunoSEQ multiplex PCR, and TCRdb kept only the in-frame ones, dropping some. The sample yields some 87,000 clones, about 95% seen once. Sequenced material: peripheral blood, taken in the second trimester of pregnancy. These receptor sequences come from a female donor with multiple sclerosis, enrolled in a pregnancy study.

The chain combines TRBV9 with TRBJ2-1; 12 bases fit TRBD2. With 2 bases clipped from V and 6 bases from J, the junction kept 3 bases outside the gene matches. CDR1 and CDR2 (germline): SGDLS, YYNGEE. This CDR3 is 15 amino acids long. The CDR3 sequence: CASSVTSGSGNEQFF. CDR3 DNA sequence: TGTGCCAGCAGCGTGACTAGCGGGAGTGGCAATGAGCAGTTCTTC. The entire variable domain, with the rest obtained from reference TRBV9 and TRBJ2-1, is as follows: DSGVTQTPKHLITATGQRVTLRCSPRSGDLSVYWYQQSLDQGLQFLIQYYNGEERAKGNILERFSAQQFPDLHSELNLSSLELGDSALYFCASSVTSGSGNEQFFGPGTRLTVL.

The CDR3 loop reads CAIAGGFGNTIYF. CDR3 nucleotides: TGTGCCATCGCAGGGGGCTTTGGAAACACCATATATTTT. V and J are TRBV10-3 and TRBJ1-3; TRBD1 matches at 8 bases. Trimming took 8 bases from V and 3 from J; bases not matched to a gene: 3. Germline values: CDR1 ENHRY, CDR2 SYGVKD. The CDR3 runs 13 residues.

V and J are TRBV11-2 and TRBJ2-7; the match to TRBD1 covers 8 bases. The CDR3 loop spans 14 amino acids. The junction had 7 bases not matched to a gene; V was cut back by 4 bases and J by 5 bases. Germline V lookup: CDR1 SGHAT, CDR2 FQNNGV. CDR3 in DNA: TGTGCCAGCAGCTCCGGACAGGGTCGCGACGAGCAGTACTTC. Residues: CASSSGQGRDEQYF.

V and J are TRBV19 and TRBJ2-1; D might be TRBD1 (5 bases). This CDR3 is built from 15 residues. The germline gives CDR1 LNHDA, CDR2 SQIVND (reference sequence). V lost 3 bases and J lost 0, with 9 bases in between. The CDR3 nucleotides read TGTGCCAGTAGTATCGCTCAGGGCTCCTACAATGAGCAGTTCTTC. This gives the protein CASSIAQGSYNEQFF.

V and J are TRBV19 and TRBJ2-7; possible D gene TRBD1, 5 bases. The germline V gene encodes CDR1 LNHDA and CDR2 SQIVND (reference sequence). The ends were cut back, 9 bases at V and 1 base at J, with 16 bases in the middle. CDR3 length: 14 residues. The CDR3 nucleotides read TGTGCCAGCTTAGCAGACAGCACTTCCTACGAGCAGTACTTC. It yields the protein CASLADSTSYEQYF.

The CDR3 DNA is TGCGCCAGCAGCTTGGGCCCGAGCTCCTACAATGAGCAGTTCTTC. This gives the protein CASSLGPSSYNEQFF. The V call is TRBV5-1, the J call TRBJ2-1; the D is unclear. Trimming pared 0 bases from V and 0 bases from J, leaving 7 bases between. Looked up from germline, CDR1 is SGHRS and CDR2 is YFSETQ. The CDR3 sequence is 15 residues long.

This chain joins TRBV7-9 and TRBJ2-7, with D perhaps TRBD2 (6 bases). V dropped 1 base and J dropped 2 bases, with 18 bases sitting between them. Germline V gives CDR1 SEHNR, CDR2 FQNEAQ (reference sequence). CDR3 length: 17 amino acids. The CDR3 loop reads CASSLVPSRGTPYEQYF. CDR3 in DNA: TGTGCCAGCAGCTTAGTCCCTTCTCGCGGGACCCCCTACGAGCAGTACTTC.

The CDR3 is CASSVGGSGFLDTEAFF. In nucleotides, the CDR3 is TGCGCCAGCAGTGTAGGGGGATCTGGGTTTTTGGACACTGAAGCTTTCTTT. The chain joins TRBV10-2 to TRBJ1-1; a weak D match, TRBD1 (6 bases). CDR1 and CDR2 (germline): WSHSY, SAAADI. The CDR3 is 17 amino acids. The ends were cut back, 4 bases at V and 3 bases at J, with 21 bases in the middle.

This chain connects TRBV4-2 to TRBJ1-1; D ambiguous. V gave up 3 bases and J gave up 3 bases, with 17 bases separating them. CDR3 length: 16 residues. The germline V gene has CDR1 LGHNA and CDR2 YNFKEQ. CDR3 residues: CASSQSGIADDTEAFF. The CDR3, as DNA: TGTGCCAGCAGCCAGTCCGGGATAGCGGACGACACTGAAGCTTTCTTT.

The CDR3 sequence is CASSLAAGTYNEQFF. CDR3 in DNA: TGTGCCAGCAGCTTGGCCGCGGGAACCTACAATGAGCAGTTCTTC. This rearrangement joins TRBV5-5 to TRBJ2-1, with D perhaps matching TRBD2 (6 bases). There are 15 residues in the CDR3. V was clipped by 0 bases and J by 2 bases, with 9 bases between them. The V gene's germline CDR1 is SGHKS and CDR2 YYEKEE (reference sequence).

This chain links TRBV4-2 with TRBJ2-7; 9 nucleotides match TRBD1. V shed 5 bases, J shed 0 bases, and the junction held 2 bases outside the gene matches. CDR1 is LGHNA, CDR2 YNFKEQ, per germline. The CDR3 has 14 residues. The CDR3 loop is CASSTGQGSYEQYF. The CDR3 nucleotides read TGTGCCAGCAGCACGGGACAGGGCTCCTACGAGCAGTACTTC.

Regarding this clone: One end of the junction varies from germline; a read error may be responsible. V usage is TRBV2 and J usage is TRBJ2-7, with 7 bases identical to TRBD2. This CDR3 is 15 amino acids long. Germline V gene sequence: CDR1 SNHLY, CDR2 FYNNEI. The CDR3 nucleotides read TGTGCCAGCAGCGAAGGAGGACTAGTGGCATACGAGCAGTACTTC. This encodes CASSEGGLVAYEQYF. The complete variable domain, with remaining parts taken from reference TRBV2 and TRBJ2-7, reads EPEVTQTPSHQVTQMGQEVILRCVPISNHLYFYWYRQILGQKVEFLVSFYNNEISEKSEIFDDQFSVERPDGSNFTLKIRSTKLEDSAMYFCASSEGGLVAYEQYFGPGTRLTVT.

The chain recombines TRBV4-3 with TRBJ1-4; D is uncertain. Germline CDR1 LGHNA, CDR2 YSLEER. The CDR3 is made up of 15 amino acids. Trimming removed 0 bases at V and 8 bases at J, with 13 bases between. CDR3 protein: CASSQEGSSWEKLFF. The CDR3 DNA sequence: TGCGCCAGCAGCCAAGAGGGGAGTTCTTGGGAAAAACTGTTTTTT.

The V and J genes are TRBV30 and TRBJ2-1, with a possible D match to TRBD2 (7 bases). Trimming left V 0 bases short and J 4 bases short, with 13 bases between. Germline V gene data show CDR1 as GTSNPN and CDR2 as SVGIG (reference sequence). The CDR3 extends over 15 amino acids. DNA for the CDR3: TGTGCCTGGAGTGTAGGAGGGGGGGCATACAATGAGCAGTTCTTC. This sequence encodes CAWSVGGGAYNEQFF. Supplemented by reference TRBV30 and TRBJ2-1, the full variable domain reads SQTIHQWPATLVQPVGSPLSLECTVEGTSNPNLYWYRQAAGRGLQLLFYSVGIGQISSEVPQNLSASRPQDRQFILSSKKLLLSDSGFYLCAWSVGGGAYNEQFFGPGTRLTVL.

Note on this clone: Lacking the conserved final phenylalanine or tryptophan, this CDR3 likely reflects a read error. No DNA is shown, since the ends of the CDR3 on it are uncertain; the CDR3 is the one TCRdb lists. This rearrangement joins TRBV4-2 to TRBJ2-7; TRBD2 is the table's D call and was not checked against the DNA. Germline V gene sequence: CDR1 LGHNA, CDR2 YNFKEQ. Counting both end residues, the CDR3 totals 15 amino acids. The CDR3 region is CASSQGRSGRAPRVD.

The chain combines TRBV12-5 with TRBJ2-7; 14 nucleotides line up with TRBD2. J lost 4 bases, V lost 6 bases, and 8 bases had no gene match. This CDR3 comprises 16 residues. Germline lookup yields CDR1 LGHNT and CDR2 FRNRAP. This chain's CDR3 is CASGRGLAGGGYEQYF. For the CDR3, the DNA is TGTGCTAGTGGCCGAGGACTAGCGGGAGGTGGGTACGAGCAGTACTTC.

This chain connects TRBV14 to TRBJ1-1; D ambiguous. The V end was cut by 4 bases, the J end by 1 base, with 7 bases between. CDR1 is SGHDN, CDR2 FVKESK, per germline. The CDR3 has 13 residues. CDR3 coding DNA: TGTGCCAGCAGCCCACAGCAGAACACTGAAGCTTTCTTT. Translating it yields CASSPQQNTEAFF.

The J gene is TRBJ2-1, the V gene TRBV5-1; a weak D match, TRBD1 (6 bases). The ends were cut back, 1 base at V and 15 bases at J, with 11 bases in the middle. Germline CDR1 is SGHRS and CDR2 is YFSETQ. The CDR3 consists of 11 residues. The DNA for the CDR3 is TGCGCCAGCAGCTTGAGGGGACAACTGTTCTTC. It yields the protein CASSLRGQLFF. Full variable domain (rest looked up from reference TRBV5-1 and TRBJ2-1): KAGVTQTPRYLIKTRGQQVTLSCSPISGHRSVSWYQQTPGQGLQFLFEYFSETQRNKGNFPGRFSGRQFSNSRSEMNVSTLELGDSALYLCASSLRGQLFFGPGTRLTVL.

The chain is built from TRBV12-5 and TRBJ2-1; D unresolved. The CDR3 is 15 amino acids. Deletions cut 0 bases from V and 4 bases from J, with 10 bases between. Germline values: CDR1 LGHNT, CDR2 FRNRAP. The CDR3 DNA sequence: TGTGCTAGTGGTTTGGTACGCAGTGATTACAATGAGCAGTTCTTC. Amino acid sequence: CASGLVRSDYNEQFF. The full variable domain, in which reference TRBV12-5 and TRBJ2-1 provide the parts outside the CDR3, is DARVTQTPRHKVTEMGQEVTMRCQPILGHNTVFWYRQTMMQGLELLAYFRNRAPLDDSGMPKDRFSAEMPDATLATLKIQPSEPRDSAVYFCASGLVRSDYNEQFFGPGTRLTVL.

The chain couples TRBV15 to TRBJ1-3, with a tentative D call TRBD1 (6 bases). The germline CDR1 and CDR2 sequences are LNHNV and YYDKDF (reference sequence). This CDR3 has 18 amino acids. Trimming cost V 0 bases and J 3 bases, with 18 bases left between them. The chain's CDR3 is CATSRDGQGLIGGNTIYF. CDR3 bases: TGTGCCACCAGCAGAGATGGTCAGGGGTTAATAGGTGGAAACACCATATATTTT.

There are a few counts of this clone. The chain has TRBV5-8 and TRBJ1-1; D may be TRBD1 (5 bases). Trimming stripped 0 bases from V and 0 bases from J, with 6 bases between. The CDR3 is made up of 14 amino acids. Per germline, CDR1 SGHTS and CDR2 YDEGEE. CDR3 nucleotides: TGTGCCAGCAGCTTGGAAGGGGTGAACACTGAAGCTTTCTTT. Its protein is CASSLEGVNTEAFF.

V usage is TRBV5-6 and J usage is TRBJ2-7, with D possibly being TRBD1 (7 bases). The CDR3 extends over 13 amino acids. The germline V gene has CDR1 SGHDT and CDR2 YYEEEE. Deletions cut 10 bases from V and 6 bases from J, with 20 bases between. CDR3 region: CAARGRPGREQYF. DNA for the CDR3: TGTGCCGCCAGGGGGAGGCCGGGTCGCGAGCAGTACTTC.

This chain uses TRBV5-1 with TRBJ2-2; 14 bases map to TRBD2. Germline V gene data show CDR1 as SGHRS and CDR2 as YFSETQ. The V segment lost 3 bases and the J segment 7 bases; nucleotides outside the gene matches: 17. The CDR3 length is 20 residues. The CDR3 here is CASSSPSGTSGSWRVGELFF. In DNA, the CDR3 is TGCGCCAGCAGCTCGCCGTCCGGGACTAGCGGGAGTTGGCGTGTCGGGGAGCTGTTTTTT.